This TCR beta chain is from a study of blood T cells in healthy people across ages. A second PCR of 7 to 11 cycles used a sample-barcoded 5' primer and a J-beta primer mix. A minimum of 2.5 million CDR3-containing paired-end reads was obtained for each sample. TCRdb re-called the 5' RACE reads through MiXCR, storing one row per CDR3 protein. The sample records around 1,900,000 distinct CDR3 sequences, more than 35% being singletons. This clonotype was counted a few times. Its antigen is still unknown. The people who gave samples were healthy Caucasians from Russia, aged roughly 6 to 90. General study findings and limits: With age, beta diversity per million T cells declined roughly linearly, significantly by 30 to 40.

Germline CDR1 and CDR2: SGHRS and YFSETQ. Losses at the gene ends were 4 bases for V and 8 bases for J; bases not matched to a gene: 11. The CDR3 has 15 amino acids. The chain joins TRBV5-1 to TRBJ2-1; 8 bases line up with TRBD2. Sample: blood. This clonotype was sampled from a human donor in good health. The CDR3 coding sequence is TGCGCCAGCAGCCCCGGGACTAGTATTAACTATGAGCAGTTCTTC. Translation: CASSPGTSINYEQFF.